The next 14 T cell receptor beta chains were all read from a single sample in a study of blood T cell repertoires in COVID-19. Only in-frame clones appear in the TCRdb table, and some are missing; sequencing was by immunoSEQ multiplex PCR. The sample consists of under 300,000 clones, 70% to 90% of them appearing once. Sequenced input: PBMCs or T cells enriched from blood (not recorded which). The source of these receptors is a woman aged 60-70 years in a cohort exposed to, infected with or recovered from COVID-19 (not recorded which).

V usage is TRBV24-1 and J usage is TRBJ2-5; the D gene is possibly TRBD1 (5 bases). Per germline, CDR1 KGHDR and CDR2 SFDVKD. V lost 1 base to trimming and J lost 5 bases, with 13 bases between them. This CDR3 comprises 15 residues. CDR3 in amino acids: CATSDFQGATETQYF. CDR3 coding DNA: TGTGCCACCAGTGATTTCCAGGGTGCTACGGAGACCCAGTACTTC.

This chain links TRBV18 with TRBJ2-5; 9 positions match TRBD1. Germline V CDR1 and CDR2: KGHSH, LQKENI. Trimming removed 3 bases from V and 2 bases from J; junction bases left unmatched: 4. The CDR3 length is 15 residues. The CDR3 here is CASSPTGGEQETQYF. CDR3 sequence (DNA): TGTGCCAGCTCACCCACAGGGGGCGAGCAAGAGACCCAGTACTTC.

The CDR3 region is CASSQVTGFNEKLFF. The CDR3 nucleotides read TGTGCCAGCAGCCAAGTTACCGGTTTTAATGAAAAACTGTTTTTT. The chain links TRBV3-1 (or the pseudogene TRBV3-2) to TRBJ1-4; D call uncertain. Germline V gene sequence: CDR1 LGHDT, CDR2 YNNKEL (reference sequence). The length of the CDR3 is 15 residues. With 1 base removed from V and 4 bases from J, the gap between germline ends came to 10 bases.

The chain has TRBV2 and TRBJ1-1; D remains unclear. Looked up from germline, CDR1 is SNHLY and CDR2 is FYNNEI. V was cut by 7 bases and J by 3 bases, with 12 bases left in between. The CDR3 extends over 13 amino acids. The CDR3: CASIRDWDTEAFF. Written as DNA, the CDR3 is TGTGCCAGCATCCGAGACTGGGACACTGAAGCTTTCTTT. The full variable domain, rest sourced from reference TRBV2 and TRBJ1-1, is EPEVTQTPSHQVTQMGQEVILRCVPISNHLYFYWYRQILGQKVEFLVSFYNNEISEKSEIFDDQFSVERPDGSNFTLKIRSTKLEDSAMYFCASIRDWDTEAFFGQGTRLTVV.

The rearrangement joins TRBV5-1 to TRBJ2-5; D not certain. CDR1 SGHRS and CDR2 YFSETQ come from the germline V gene. Trimming stripped 3 bases from V and 3 bases from J, with 9 bases between. The CDR3 consists of 13 residues. The CDR3 loop reads CASSSGSKETQYF. CDR3 DNA sequence: TGCGCCAGCAGCTCCGGGTCAAAAGAGACCCAGTACTTC.

V gene TRBV7-9 combines with J gene TRBJ2-3, with TRBD1 matching over 7 bases. The J segment lost 4 bases and the V segment lost 3 bases, leaving 1 base of the junction unmatched. Germline V gene lookup returns CDR1 SEHNR and CDR2 FQNEAQ (reference sequence). The CDR3 sequence is 13 residues long. In DNA, the CDR3 is TGTGCCAGCAGCTTTACAGGGGCAGATACGCAGTATTTT. Protein product: CASSFTGADTQYF.

The rearrangement uses TRBV27 and TRBJ2-3, with no clear D. The V end was cut by 2 bases, the J end by 0 bases, with 3 bases between. Germline CDR1 is MNHEY and CDR2 is SMNVEV (reference sequence). The CDR3 is made up of 13 amino acids. The CDR3 is CASSLSSTDTQYF. CDR3 bases: TGTGCCAGCAGTTTAAGCAGCACAGATACGCAGTATTTT.

The chain recombines TRBV3-1 (or the pseudogene TRBV3-2) with TRBJ2-3, with D perhaps matching TRBD1 (6 bases). There are 15 residues in the CDR3. Per the germline V gene, CDR1 is LGHDT and CDR2 is YNNKEL (reference sequence). V lost 4 bases, J lost 4 bases, and 15 bases lay in between. In DNA form, the CDR3 reads TGTGCCAGCAGCCTCTATCACAGGGTTTCAGATACGCAGTATTTT. Its protein is CASSLYHRVSDTQYF.

The J gene is TRBJ2-5, the V gene TRBV29-1; perhaps TRBD2 as D (7 bases). The germline V and J ends were trimmed by 6 bases and 5 bases, with 25 bases remaining between them. Germline-derived CDR1 and CDR2 are SQVTM and ANQGSEA. The CDR3 is 16 residues long. This CDR3 reads CSVSSSGSSRGETQYF. The CDR3 region has the DNA TGCAGCGTATCCTCTAGCGGTTCCAGTAGGGGGGAGACCCAGTACTTC.

The chain is built from TRBV9 and TRBJ2-1, with 8 bases lining up with TRBD2. CDR3 length: 16 residues. Germline assignment: CDR1 SGDLS and CDR2 YYNGEE. Unmatched junction bases numbered 6, after V lost 4 bases and J lost 0 bases. This chain's CDR3 is CASSSSGKISYNEQFF. The CDR3, as DNA: TGTGCCAGCAGCAGTAGCGGGAAGATCTCCTACAATGAGCAGTTCTTC.

The genes are TRBV6-5 and TRBJ1-5; TRBD1 agrees at 8 bases. This CDR3 region has 15 residues. The J segment lost 4 bases and the V segment lost 2 bases, leaving 4 bases of the junction unmatched. Germline CDR1 MNHEY, CDR2 SVGAGI. The CDR3 DNA follows: TGTGCCAGCAGTTACCAGGGACAGGTAAATCAGCCCCAGCATTTT. As protein: CASSYQGQVNQPQHF.

This chain connects TRBV4-2 to TRBJ2-4, with D perhaps matching TRBD1 (6 bases). The CDR3 is made up of 19 amino acids. CDR1 and CDR2 (germline): LGHNA, YNFKEQ. Between the trimmed V and J ends, which lost 6 bases and 4 bases, there was a span of 28 bases. CDR3 bases: TGTGCCAGCAGGCCACAGGGCGCCACGATTGAAGGGGGTAAAAACATTCAGTACTTC. It specifies CASRPQGATIEGGKNIQYF.

V usage is TRBV4-1 and J usage is TRBJ2-1; the match to TRBD2 covers 7 bases. Trimming cost V 4 bases and J 7 bases; bases outside gene matches: 16. The germline V gene encodes CDR1 MGHRA and CDR2 YSYEKL. This CDR3 has 17 residues. The CDR3 nucleotides read TGCGCCAGCAGCCCCGAACCGGGTACTAGCGCACGTAATGAGCAGTTCTTC. This codes for CASSPEPGTSARNEQFF.

V gene TRBV15 combines with J gene TRBJ1-1; a possible D gene is TRBD1 (6 bases). This CDR3 contains 16 residues. The V and J ends lost 4 bases and 0 bases respectively, with 15 bases between them. CDR1 and CDR2 from the germline V gene are LNHNV and YYDKDF (reference sequence). DNA for the CDR3: TGTGCCACCAGCACTGGGAGGGACAAGATGAACACTGAAGCTTTCTTT. Residues: CATSTGRDKMNTEAFF.